The following is a TCR beta chain sequence with its context. Its specific antigen is unknown. There are no base qualities to consult, and no much larger clone falls within one base. This specimen comes from a study of beta chain features in type 1 diabetes (dated by TCRdb to 2016 to 2018). For the study in its entirety: Mean age, gender distribution, total cell number and subset yield did not differ between patients and healthy donors. In the study, recently diagnosed type 1 diabetes patients and matched healthy donors were compared on the TCRB repertoires of their sorted circulating CD4+ T cell subsets. A total of roughly 100 million sorted cells were examined across all samples, and RNA yield correlated strongly with the number of cells per subset. Whereas all 30 or so donors provided naive and central memory subsets, regulatory and stem cell-like memory subsets were isolated from just 8 patients and roughly eight healthy donors. On the study overall, not on this receptor specifically: Because cDNA was sequenced instead of genomic DNA, highly expressing activated cells could be over-represented, though the groups showed no difference in activation or CD3 levels. Naive, central memory and regulatory TCRB repertoires appeared to be more similar among patients than among healthy donors. At VDJ recombination sites, patients with type 1 diabetes made fewer insertions and deleted more nucleotides, a pattern implying thymic rearrangement abnormalities. PCR might favor shorter templates, but patient and control samples were amplified and corrected together, so any skew would affect both groups equally. Only small numbers of individuals were included in the HLA sub-analyses, which left unresolved whether HLA type had any influence on TCRB rearrangement. In all four CD4+ subsets, TCRB CDR3 length was moderately but significantly shorter in type 1 diabetes patients.

Looking up the germline V gene yields CDR1 SGHDT and CDR2 YYEEEE. The junction shows trimming of 0 bases on V and 9 bases on J, and the gene matches do not reach 5 bases of it. The CDR3 measures 15 amino acids from cysteine to phenylalanine. Of all the DNA, just the CDR3 is kept, 45 bases in frame from base 1. A single peripheral blood draw of around 120 mL on average was collected from each donor into heparinised tubes. A BD FACSAria II and a panel including CD45RO, CCR7, CD25, CD127, CD95 and CD27 were used to sort naive, central memory, regulatory and stem cell-like memory CD4+ T cells. All sorted populations exceeded 95% purity. PBMCs were separated immediately by Lymphoprep density gradient centrifugation and were stained directly, without being cultured. Samples were stained and sorted in pairs, with one healthy donor and one patient per experiment, so that batch effects were minimized. The entire amount of isolated RNA was reverse transcribed using the High Capacity cDNA Reverse Transcription Kit, so the sequenced TCRB transcripts were expressed ones. Naive, central memory and regulatory T cell samples underwent deep immunoSEQ sequencing, averaging roughly 3.3 million total reads per sample. Sorted cells were lysed in RLT buffer, and RNA was extracted using DNase-treated RNeasy Micro or Mini kits according to cell number. Each cell subset was processed on its own to prevent cross-contamination, while patient and healthy donor samples were processed together. The immunoSEQ multiplex PCR was used to amplify TCRB sequences from cDNA, yielding 87-bp fragments that span the CDR3 region. Sequencing of the amplicons was done on the Illumina HiSeq platform. For the original study's pipeline: PCR bias was corrected computationally using synthetic template baselines, and reads within Hamming distance 2 were collapsed, with unmergeable singletons discarded. By aligning reads against IMGT, V, D and J genes, CDR3 length, and insertions or deletions at six rearrangement sites were assigned. Within each subset, clonotype counts were normalized to sorted cell number, after which true diversity and Gini coefficients were computed with the tcR R package. The overlap coefficient, calculated on TCRB nucleotide sequences, was used to measure repertoire sharing. Out-of-frame TCRB sequences from naive cells were analyzed to stand in for the pre-selection repertoire. TCRdb limited this immuneACCESS table to in-frame rearrangements with V and J called. A share of clones is missing; checked studies link under half to unresolved V genes, and the rest is unexplained. The V and J calls and clone size were taken over from that table, and D and trimming were inferred from the DNA. Present in this sample are under 900,000 clones, 17% of which were seen just once. The ten largest clones take up 0.023% of the sample.

The receptor's source is a young woman in good health. The chain was built from TRBV5-6 and TRBJ2-4; the central 11 bases match TRBD2. The sample was naive CD4+ T cells from blood. Per the publication, the cell subset or site label means: true naive CD4+ T cells. The encoded CDR3 is CASSLATSGNRIQYF. The DNA sequence is as follows: TGTGCCAGCAGCTTGGCGACTAGCGGGAATCGCATTCAGTACTTC.